One and the same sample provided the 25 T cell receptor beta chains below, sequenced in a study of PD-1 blockade in classical Hodgkin lymphoma. Clones were read by immunoSEQ multiplex PCR, and TCRdb kept only the in-frame ones, dropping some. This table holds under 95,000 clones, around nine tenths found once. All patients experienced relapse after autologous stem cell transplantation, and brentuximab vedotin exposure was variable. The sequencing used peripheral blood mononuclear cells (PBMCs), collected before the second cycle of nivolumab. The receptors were sampled from a human donor with classical Hodgkin lymphoma.

V gene TRBV6-5 combines with J gene TRBJ1-2; a weak D match, TRBD1 (5 bases). The V end was cut by 7 bases, the J end by 5 bases, with 14 bases between. The CDR3 loop spans 13 amino acids. CDR1 and CDR2 from the germline V gene are MNHEY and SVGAGI. CDR3 sequence: CASIGGADYGYTF. In DNA form, the CDR3 reads TGTGCCAGCATCGGGGGAGCGGATTATGGCTACACCTTC.

The chain combines TRBV5-1 with TRBJ2-1; a weak D match, TRBD2 (5 bases). The V end was cut by 6 bases, the J end by 11 bases, with 15 bases between. This CDR3 region has 12 residues. The germline V gene has CDR1 SGHRS and CDR2 YFSETQ. In DNA form, the CDR3 reads TGCGCCAGCACCTACGATGGGGAGAAGCAGTTCTTC. This translates into CASTYDGEKQFF.

The V and J genes are TRBV15 and TRBJ1-2; perhaps TRBD1 as D (6 bases). With 1 base removed from V and 4 bases from J, the gap between germline ends came to 16 bases. CDR1 and CDR2 from the germline V gene are LNHNV and YYDKDF (reference sequence). CDR3 size: 16 residues. The CDR3 DNA reads as TGTGCCACCAGCAGAGGCGGGACACCAAACGGCTATGGCTACACCTTC. Protein sequence: CATSRGGTPNGYGYTF.

The gene calls are TRBV4-1 and TRBJ2-7, with D possibly matching TRBD2 (5 bases). Germline loops: CDR1 MGHRA, CDR2 YSYEKL. The V end was cut by 3 bases, the J end by 7 bases, with 22 bases between. The CDR3 is 16 residues long. The CDR3 sequence: CASSHSWAGGSLEQYF. DNA for the CDR3: TGCGCCAGCAGCCACTCATGGGCGGGTGGGTCCCTTGAGCAGTACTTC.

The J gene is TRBJ2-5, the V gene TRBV7-8; the match to TRBD2 covers 12 bases. Germline V CDR1 and CDR2: SGHVS, FQNEAQ. The CDR3 extends over 18 amino acids. V lost 1 base to trimming and J lost 5 bases; unmatched junction nucleotides: 11. The DNA for the CDR3 is TGTGCCAGCAGCTTAGAAGTGGCCGGACTAGCGGGAAGTGAGACCCAGTACTTC. Its protein is CASSLEVAGLAGSETQYF.

The V gene is TRBV6-5, the J gene TRBJ2-1, with D possibly matching TRBD2 (6 bases). Trimming removed 5 bases at V and 15 bases at J, with 26 bases between. CDR1 and CDR2 from the germline V gene are MNHEY and SVGAGI. This CDR3 region has 15 residues. For the CDR3, the DNA is TGTGCCAGCAGTCCCTTAAACACCCCCCTAGGGCGGGGGTTCTTC. Residues: CASSPLNTPLGRGFF.

This clone was picked up a small number of times. The chain links TRBV19 to TRBJ1-5; D is perhaps TRBD1 (6 bases). CDR3 length equals 15 residues. Between the trimmed V and J ends, which lost 4 bases and 1 base, there was a span of 11 bases. The germline V gene has CDR1 LNHDA and CDR2 SQIVND (reference sequence). The CDR3 loop is CASSTLGASNQPQHF. The CDR3 region has the DNA TGTGCCAGTAGTACACTGGGGGCGAGCAATCAGCCCCAGCATTTT.

The chain has TRBV19 and TRBJ2-6; 7 bases agree with TRBD1. The CDR3 contains 18 residues. With 3 bases clipped from V and 3 bases from J, the junction kept 11 bases outside the gene matches. The germline gives CDR1 LNHDA, CDR2 SQIVND (reference sequence). CDR3 nucleotide sequence: TGTGCCAGTAGTATCCGGCGGACAGGAGAAGGTGGGGCCAACGTCCTGACTTTC. It specifies CASSIRRTGEGGANVLTF.

The J gene is TRBJ2-7, the V gene TRBV27; D possibly matches TRBD1 or TRBD2 (6 bases each). CDR1 MNHEY and CDR2 SMNVEV come from the germline V gene (reference sequence). V lost 2 bases, J lost 1 base, and 9 bases lay in between. The CDR3 is made up of 14 amino acids. This CDR3 is CASSLGGPSYEQYF. The CDR3 coding sequence is TGTGCCAGCAGTTTAGGGGGGCCATCCTACGAGCAGTACTTC.

Details on this clone: This sample includes further DNA sequences coding for the same CDR3. The rearrangement joins TRBV9 to TRBJ2-7, with D hard to call. The CDR3 loop spans 13 amino acids. Deletions cut 0 bases from V and 2 bases from J, with 6 bases between. Germline CDR1 reads SGDLS; CDR2 reads YYNGEE. The CDR3 DNA follows: TGTGCCAGCAGCGTAGGCCCGGCCTACGAGCAGTACTTC. This sequence encodes CASSVGPAYEQYF.

This sequence joins TRBV27 and TRBJ2-1; D is unclear. The V gene lost 6 bases and the J gene lost 3 bases, with 6 bases spanning the gap. The CDR3 has 12 amino acids. Per the germline V gene, CDR1 is MNHEY and CDR2 is SMNVEV (reference sequence). The CDR3 reads CASRVNYNEQFF. The CDR3 region has the DNA TGTGCCAGCAGGGTTAACTACAATGAGCAGTTCTTC.

This clone was seen a single time. The chain is built from TRBV6-5 and TRBJ1-1, with 7 nucleotides matching TRBD1. CDR3 length equals 16 residues. With V trimmed by 2 bases and J by 4 bases, 10 bases remained unmatched. Germline V gene lookup returns CDR1 MNHEY and CDR2 SVGAGI. CDR3 loop: CASSYRTGQEGTEAFF. CDR3 DNA: TGTGCCAGCAGTTACAGGACCGGACAGGAGGGCACTGAAGCTTTCTTT.

The chain recombines TRBV10-1 with TRBJ2-7; D is possibly TRBD1 or TRBD2 (5 bases each). V was clipped by 4 bases and J by 6 bases, with 16 bases between them. CDR1 is WNHNN and CDR2 is SYGVQD in the germline V gene (reference sequence). CDR3 size: 14 residues. Here the CDR3 DNA reads TGCGCCAGCAGTGTTGAGAGGGGTTTCGGCGAGCAGTACTTC. Translated: CASSVERGFGEQYF.

The V call is TRBV14, the J call TRBJ2-5; 7 bases are shared with TRBD2. Germline V lookup: CDR1 SGHDN, CDR2 FVKESK. V shed 0 bases and J 5 bases; nucleotides not matched to a gene: 9. The CDR3 has 16 amino acids. CDR3 coding DNA: TGTGCCAGCAGCCAAGATGGGACTATGGGCCTGGAGACCCAGTACTTC. It codes for CASSQDGTMGLETQYF.

This chain uses TRBV7-9 with TRBJ2-5; TRBD1 agrees at 7 bases. The CDR3 has 15 residues. The germline gives CDR1 SEHNR, CDR2 FQNEAQ (reference sequence). J gave up 0 bases and V 5 bases, and 6 bases lay outside the gene matches. CDR3 nucleotides: TGTGCCAGCAGCGGGAAGGACAGGTACCAAGAGACCCAGTACTTC. Amino acids: CASSGKDRYQETQYF. Full variable domain (remainder filled in from reference TRBV7-9 and TRBJ2-5): DTGVSQNPRHKITKRGQNVTFRCDPISEHNRLYWYRQTLGQGPEFLTYFQNEAQLEKSRLLSDRFSAERPKGSFSTLEIQRTEQGDSAMYLCASSGKDRYQETQYFGPGTRLLVL.

This chain links TRBV5-4 with TRBJ2-7; maybe TRBD1 (6 bases). Germline CDR1 is SGHNT and CDR2 is YYREEE (reference sequence). Between the trimmed V and J ends, which lost 4 bases and 0 bases, there was a span of 17 bases. The CDR3 is made up of 16 amino acids. The CDR3 sequence is CASSPEGQKSSYEQYF. The CDR3 nucleotides are TGTGCCAGCAGCCCAGAAGGACAGAAAAGCTCCTACGAGCAGTACTTC.

The V call is TRBV7-6, the J call TRBJ2-1; no firm D call. The length of the CDR3 is 13 residues. Germline V lookup: CDR1 SGHVS, CDR2 FNYEAQ. The ends were cut back, 2 bases at V and 4 bases at J, with 6 bases in the middle. The CDR3 protein is CASSLFGYNEQFF. The CDR3 DNA sequence: TGTGCCAGCAGCTTATTCGGGTACAATGAGCAGTTCTTC.

This chain links TRBV25-1 with TRBJ1-2, with 9 bases aligning to TRBD1. Trimming removed 5 bases from V and 5 bases from J; junction bases left unmatched: 3. The CDR3 is made up of 13 amino acids. In germline, CDR1 is MGHDK, CDR2 SYGVNS. For the CDR3, the DNA is TGTGCCAGCAGTTCGACAGGGGGGTATGGCTACACCTTC. Translating gives CASSSTGGYGYTF.

The DNA for the CDR3 is TGCGCCAGCAGCTTGAGAGGGAGGCGAGAGACCCAGTACTTC. Its protein is CASSLRGRRETQYF. V and J are TRBV5-1 and TRBJ2-5, with D perhaps TRBD2 (6 bases). This CDR3 is 14 amino acids long. CDR1 is SGHRS, CDR2 YFSETQ, per germline. V was trimmed by 1 base and J by 4 bases, leaving 11 bases between them.

The chain is built from TRBV11-2 and TRBJ1-1, with D possibly TRBD1 on 6 matching bases. Trimming removed 4 bases from V and 4 bases from J, with 16 bases in between. The CDR3 covers 15 residues. Germline lookup yields CDR1 SGHAT and CDR2 FQNNGV. The DNA for the CDR3 is TGTGCCAGCAGCTCGGACGGCAGGGGCGCCACTGAAGCTTTCTTT. Its protein is CASSSDGRGATEAFF.

The genes are TRBV11-3 and TRBJ2-1; D perhaps matches TRBD2 (6 bases). The CDR3 contains 12 residues. V was shortened by 5 bases and J by 13 bases, with 15 bases between the two germline ends. The V gene's germline CDR1 is SGHNT and CDR2 YENEEA. CDR3 residues: CASSQTGTDQFF. The CDR3 coding sequence is TGTGCCAGCAGCCAAACCGGGACTGATCAGTTCTTC.

V is TRBV18 and J is TRBJ1-4; possibly TRBD1 for D (6 bases). CDR3 length: 14 residues. The ends were cut back, 1 base at V and 6 bases at J, with 9 bases in the middle. Germline V gene sequence: CDR1 KGHSH, CDR2 LQKENI. In DNA, the CDR3 is TGTGCCAGCTCACCACTACCAGGGGATGAAAAACTGTTTTTT. Its translation: CASSPLPGDEKLFF.

The chain is built from TRBV2 and TRBJ2-1; 7 bases are shared with TRBD2. This CDR3 is built from 14 residues. V trimming: 3 bases; J trimming: 6 bases; junction bases outside the gene matches: 5. Germline V CDR1 and CDR2: SNHLY, FYNNEI. CDR3 sequence: CASSDMREPNEQFF. In nucleotides, the CDR3 is TGTGCCAGCAGTGACATGCGGGAGCCCAATGAGCAGTTCTTC.

The rearrangement links TRBV14 to TRBJ2-7; 8 bases map to TRBD1. CDR3 length: 15 residues. The germline V gene encodes CDR1 SGHDN and CDR2 FVKESK. Trimming at V came to 5 bases and at J to 1 base, leaving 7 bases not matched to a gene. The chain's CDR3 is CASSSRGRFSYEQYF. The CDR3 DNA sequence: TGTGCCAGCAGCAGCAGGGGGCGGTTTTCCTACGAGCAGTACTTC.

The chain joins TRBV5-1 to TRBJ2-5; 7 bases map to TRBD1. Germline assignment: CDR1 SGHRS and CDR2 YFSETQ. V dropped 0 bases and J dropped 1; count of bases not matched to a gene: 3. CDR3 length: 15 residues. The DNA for the CDR3 is TGCGCCAGCAGCTTGGCTGGGACAGTCCAAGAGACCCAGTACTTC. Translated, it gives CASSLAGTVQETQYF.